These 27 T cell receptor beta chains share one sample of origin, sequenced in a study of blood T cell repertoires in COVID-19. Sequencing was performed with immunoSEQ multiplex PCR; in TCRdb, only in-frame clones are kept and a portion is missing. The data show 250,000 to 350,000 clones, approximately 88% seen once. The specimen sequenced was PBMCs or T cells enriched from blood (not recorded which). These receptors all stem from a woman between 18 and 29 years old who had recovered from COVID-19.

The table lists this clone with a count of one. This chain links TRBV9 with TRBJ2-3; 11 nucleotides match TRBD2. This CDR3 comprises 15 residues. In germline, CDR1 is SGDLS, CDR2 YYNGEE. V lost 1 base to trimming and J lost 6 bases; unmatched junction nucleotides: 4. In DNA form, the CDR3 reads TGTGCCAGCAGCGTACTTAGCGGGGGGGCGGATACGCAGTATTTT. It codes for CASSVLSGGADTQYF.

The sample holds one count of this clone. CDR3 residues: CAISDPAKGQGAIRGTPNYGYTF. The CDR3 coding sequence is TGTGCCATCAGTGACCCAGCAAAGGGACAGGGGGCGATAAGAGGGACCCCTAACTATGGCTACACCTTC. The rearrangement joins TRBV10-3 to TRBJ1-2, with 12 nucleotides matching TRBD1. The germline V gene encodes CDR1 ENHRY and CDR2 SYGVKD. The CDR3 sequence is 23 residues long. The J segment lost 0 bases and the V segment lost 3 bases, leaving 23 bases of the junction unmatched.

V and J are TRBV4-3 and TRBJ1-3; D remains unclear. CDR3 length: 15 residues. CDR1 is LGHNA and CDR2 is YSLEER in the germline V gene. Trimming shortened V by 0 bases and J by 0 bases, and 6 bases separated the two germline ends. CDR3 in DNA: TGCGCCAGCAGCCAAGATAACACCTCTGGAAACACCATATATTTT. It is translated as CASSQDNTSGNTIYF.

The chain uses TRBV7-9 and TRBJ2-2; 10 nucleotides agree with TRBD2. In germline, CDR1 is SEHNR, CDR2 FQNEAQ (reference sequence). After removal of 0 bases from V and 8 bases from J, the junction contained 3 bases not matched to a gene. The CDR3 runs 15 residues. CDR3 sequence (DNA): TGTGCCAGCAGCTTAGCCCTAGCGGGAGCGGGGGAGCTGTTTTTT. Translation: CASSLALAGAGELFF.

The V gene is TRBV7-9, the J gene TRBJ2-3; 8 bases are a match to TRBD1. Germline assignment: CDR1 SEHNR and CDR2 FQNEAQ (reference sequence). J was trimmed by 2 bases and V by 5 bases; bases with no gene match: 6. The CDR3 length is 15 residues. This CDR3 reads CASSRQGMITDTQYF. The CDR3 nucleotides read TGTGCCAGCAGCCGACAGGGGATGATCACAGATACGCAGTATTTT.

The chain links TRBV30 to TRBJ2-7; TRBD1 aligns across 7 bases. The V gene end was trimmed by 0 bases and the J gene end by 5 bases; junction bases not matched to a gene: 1. From germline, CDR1 is GTSNPN and CDR2 SVGIG (reference sequence). The CDR3 contains 12 residues. This CDR3 reads CAWSVQGDEQYF. In nucleotides, the CDR3 is TGTGCCTGGAGTGTCCAGGGGGACGAGCAGTACTTC.

This clone was counted between two and nine times. J is TRBJ1-5 and V is TRBV4-2; 7 bases align to TRBD1. Trimming cost V 0 bases and J 6 bases; bases outside gene matches: 5. CDR3 size: 15 residues. CDR1 LGHNA and CDR2 YNFKEQ come from the germline V gene. In DNA form, the CDR3 reads TGTGCCAGCAGCCAAGATCCTGACAGGGCTCAGCCCCAGCATTTT. Its protein is CASSQDPDRAQPQHF.

This sequence joins TRBV15 and TRBJ1-5; D not resolved. Germline lookup yields CDR1 LNHNV and CDR2 YYDKDF (reference sequence). The CDR3 is made up of 16 amino acids. V was pared by 0 bases and J by 2 bases, with 11 bases between. CDR3 DNA: TGTGCCACCAGCAGAGATCCCTACTCTGGCAATCAGCCCCAGCATTTT. Translation gives CATSRDPYSGNQPQHF.

The table lists this clone with a count of one. An end of the junction differs from the germline gene, which may be a read error. The chain couples TRBV7-8 to TRBJ1-2; D is ambiguous. Germline CDR1 is SGHVS and CDR2 is FQNEAQ. The CDR3 sequence is 11 residues long. The CDR3 region has the DNA TGTGCCAGCAGCTCGCACTCACCTATATCCTTC. Its translation: CASSSHSPISF.

The gene calls are TRBV2 and TRBJ1-2, with 8 bases lining up with TRBD1. Germline trimming cut 6 bases from V and 1 base from J; bases unmatched to any gene: 10. CDR3 size: 16 residues. Germline V gene lookup returns CDR1 SNHLY and CDR2 FYNNEI. CDR3 sequence (DNA): TGTGCCAGCAGCCTCGACAGGGGCACAAGTAACTATGGCTACACCTTC. Protein: CASSLDRGTSNYGYTF.

This clone occurred once. The chain is built from TRBV7-2 and TRBJ2-3, with D possibly being TRBD2 (5 bases). Germline V gene data show CDR1 as SGHTA and CDR2 as FQGNSA. Trimming left V 5 bases short and J 5 bases short, with 17 bases between. The CDR3 sequence is 15 residues long. CDR3 amino acids: CASSDEALRGDTQYF. The CDR3 DNA is TGTGCCAGCAGCGATGAGGCACTCCGGGGAGATACGCAGTATTTT. Combining the CDR3 with reference TRBV7-2 and TRBJ2-3 gives the whole variable domain GAGVSQSPSNKVTEKGKDVELRCDPISGHTALYWYRQSLGQGLEFLIYFQGNSAPDKSGLPSDRFSAERTGGSVSTLTIQRTQQEDSAVYLCASSDEALRGDTQYFGPGTRLTVL.

The V and J genes are TRBV2 and TRBJ1-4, with 7 bases aligning to TRBD1. With V trimmed by 8 bases and J by 5 bases, 2 bases remained unmatched. Germline assignment: CDR1 SNHLY and CDR2 FYNNEI. CDR3 length equals 12 residues. CDR3 sequence: CASGTVNEKLFF. For the CDR3, the DNA is TGTGCCAGCGGGACAGTAAATGAAAAACTGTTTTTT. The variable domain in full, completed from reference TRBV2 and TRBJ1-4, reads EPEVTQTPSHQVTQMGQEVILRCVPISNHLYFYWYRQILGQKVEFLVSFYNNEISEKSEIFDDQFSVERPDGSNFTLKIRSTKLEDSAMYFCASGTVNEKLFFGSGTQLSVL.

The chain has TRBV7-2 and TRBJ2-7; TRBD1 matches 10 bases. J lost 6 bases, V lost 2 bases, and 10 bases had no gene match. Germline CDR1 and CDR2: SGHTA and FQGNSA. The CDR3 totals 16 residues. The DNA for the CDR3 is TGTGCCAGCAGCTTACACCCGGGACAGGGGCACGTCGAGCAGTACTTC. This translates into CASSLHPGQGHVEQYF.

V usage is TRBV4-3 and J usage is TRBJ1-2, with a weak D call TRBD1 (5 bases). V was pared by 5 bases and J by 3 bases, with 22 bases between. The CDR3 is made up of 17 amino acids. Looked up from germline, CDR1 is LGHNA and CDR2 is YSLEER. The CDR3 reads CASSGRGGRVLDYGYTF. In DNA, the CDR3 is TGCGCCAGCAGCGGGAGGGGCGGCAGGGTGTTAGACTATGGCTACACCTTC.

The chain couples TRBV2 to TRBJ2-7; D is ambiguous. This CDR3 has 15 residues. Per germline, CDR1 SNHLY and CDR2 FYNNEI. Trimming took off 3 bases at V and 2 bases at J, with 14 bases between the two ends. CDR3 protein: CASSEEWPDTYEQYF. Written as DNA, the CDR3 is TGTGCCAGCAGTGAGGAGTGGCCGGATACCTACGAGCAGTACTTC.

V gene TRBV4-1 combines with J gene TRBJ1-5, with D hard to call. Per the germline V gene, CDR1 is MGHRA and CDR2 is YSYEKL. This CDR3 contains 15 residues. V was pared by 0 bases and J by 1 base, with 7 bases between. DNA for the CDR3: TGCGCCAGCAGCCAAGAAGTCCAGAGCAATCAGCCCCAGCATTTT. As protein: CASSQEVQSNQPQHF.

The rearrangement uses TRBV7-2 and TRBJ2-7, with 11 bases aligning to TRBD2. V shed 5 bases and J 4 bases; nucleotides not matched to a gene: 13. Germline V CDR1 and CDR2: SGHTA, FQGNSA. The CDR3 has 17 residues. The CDR3 is CASSLRASGRPHYEQYF. The CDR3 bases are TGTGCCAGCAGCCTCCGCGCTAGCGGGAGGCCCCATTACGAGCAGTACTTC.

This sequence joins TRBV9 and TRBJ2-6; possibly TRBD2 for D (6 bases). The V gene's germline CDR1 is SGDLS and CDR2 YYNGEE. V was cut by 3 bases and J by 0 bases, with 19 bases left in between. The CDR3 loop spans 19 amino acids. The CDR3 nucleotides are TGTGCCAGCAGCGACCCCTATGGGGGGTCGGGCTCTGGGGCCAACGTCCTGACTTTC. Protein sequence: CASSDPYGGSGSGANVLTF.

CDR3 coding DNA: TGTGCCAGCAGTCCGTCGCCTCTCGCAGTCATGAACACTGAAGCTTTCTTT. The encoded protein is CASSPSPLAVMNTEAFF. This chain joins TRBV27 and TRBJ1-1; D call uncertain. This CDR3 spans 17 amino acids. Trimming removed 5 bases from V and 0 bases from J, with 19 bases in between. Germline values: CDR1 MNHEY, CDR2 SMNVEV (reference sequence).

The chain uses TRBV4-3 and TRBJ1-2; D is undetermined. The CDR3 runs to 15 residues. The V end lost 0 bases, the J end lost 3 bases, and 11 bases lay between the germline ends. The germline V gene has CDR1 LGHNA and CDR2 YSLEER. This CDR3 reads CASSQDSGKDYGYTF. CDR3 sequence (DNA): TGCGCCAGCAGCCAAGATTCCGGGAAGGACTATGGCTACACCTTC.

The chain joins TRBV7-9 to TRBJ2-5; 12 nucleotides match TRBD2. The germline CDR1 and CDR2 sequences are SEHNR and FQNEAQ (reference sequence). The CDR3 contains 16 residues. J lost 4 bases, V lost 0 bases, and 3 bases had no gene match. CDR3 amino acids: CASSLARTSGAETQYF. Here the CDR3 DNA reads TGTGCCAGCAGCTTAGCCCGGACTAGCGGGGCAGAGACCCAGTACTTC.

V usage is TRBV11-3 and J usage is TRBJ1-1; D is ambiguous. V lost 2 bases and J lost 6, with 10 bases in between. CDR1 SGHNT and CDR2 YENEEA come from the germline V gene. The CDR3 totals 13 residues. In nucleotides, the CDR3 is TGTGCCAGCAGCTTATTGACGGGTTCTGAAGCTTTCTTT. It is translated as CASSLLTGSEAFF.

The chain couples TRBV6-5 to TRBJ1-2, with a possible D match to TRBD1 (5 bases). Germline CDR1 reads MNHEY; CDR2 reads SVGAGI. With 0 bases removed from V and 4 bases from J, the gap between germline ends came to 15 bases. The CDR3 length is 16 residues. The CDR3 spells CASSYSEGALGYGYTF. The CDR3 DNA follows: TGTGCCAGCAGTTACTCTGAAGGGGCGCTGGGCTATGGCTACACCTTC.

This clone is a singleton in its sample. V usage is TRBV11-3 and J usage is TRBJ2-1; tentatively, D is TRBD1 (6 bases). Germline V gene sequence: CDR1 SGHNT, CDR2 YENEEA. V was clipped by 2 bases and J by 7 bases, with 12 bases between them. The CDR3 extends over 14 amino acids. CDR3 in amino acids: CASSLTGSDNEQFF. The CDR3, as DNA: TGTGCCAGCAGCTTAACAGGGTCAGATAATGAGCAGTTCTTC.

This chain joins TRBV9 and TRBJ1-6, with D possibly TRBD1 on 5 matching bases. Trimming removed 3 bases at V and 9 bases at J, with 19 bases between. CDR1 and CDR2 from the germline V gene are SGDLS and YYNGEE. The CDR3 length is 16 residues. The CDR3 nucleotides read TGTGCCAGCAGCGGAGTCCACGGACAAGGAGCTTCACCCCTCCACTTT. This sequence encodes CASSGVHGQGASPLHF.

This clone was seen just once. The chain uses TRBV3-1 (or the pseudogene TRBV3-2) and TRBJ2-7; TRBD2 aligns across 8 bases. This CDR3 is built from 15 residues. Germline CDR1 reads LGHDT; CDR2 reads YNNKEL (reference sequence). The ends lost 5 bases at V and 3 bases at J; junction bases unmatched: 9. The CDR3 loop is CASSEAGLGLYEQYF. The DNA of the CDR3 is TGTGCCAGCAGCGAAGCGGGACTAGGCCTCTACGAGCAGTACTTC.

This clone showed up just once. The CDR3 region is CASRGQNKNGYTF. CDR3 nucleotides: TGCGCCAGCAGGGGGCAGAATAAAAATGGCTACACCTTC. This sequence joins TRBV10-2 and TRBJ1-2, with D maybe TRBD1 (5 bases). The V gene's germline CDR1 is WSHSY and CDR2 SAAADI. V lost 6 bases and J lost 6, with 14 bases in between. The CDR3 loop spans 13 amino acids.